This TCR beta chain was observed in a study of vaccination effects on CD4 cells after COVID-19. Study overall: From a couple of convalescent patients, samples were taken 16 days and one week before vaccination.

In the ViraFEST assay, antigen-specific CD4+ clonotypes were identified by expansion after peptide-pool stimulation. Upon completion of 10 to 11 days in culture, CD4+ T cells were isolated. Confirmation by PCR established that the person had SARS-CoV-2 infection between March and December 2020. Wells containing two million PBMC each were cultured with roughly 10 IU/ml IL-2 and 8 to 10 ug/ml peptides. Half-medium changes using IL-2 medium occurred on days 3 and 7. Concerning this clone: Antigen unknown.

Here immunoSEQ multiplex PCR was the method, and the copy in TCRdb shows in-frame clones only, minus some. The sample shows around 46,000 clones, about 68% of them seen only once. Source: CD4+ T cells from PBMCs cultured with a peptide pool, taken before COVID-19 vaccination. The sequence came from a human donor who had a prior SARS-CoV-2 infection.

The CDR3 DNA follows: TGTGCCAGCAGCGTCGGGACGGTCGGCACAGATACGCAGTATTTT. Translation gives CASSVGTVGTDTQYF. V usage is TRBV9 and J usage is TRBJ2-3; D possibly uses TRBD1 or TRBD2 (5 bases each). Per the germline V gene, CDR1 is SGDLS and CDR2 is YYNGEE. With 2 bases removed from V and 1 base from J, the gap between germline ends came to 11 bases. This CDR3 contains 15 residues.